The rows below give T cell receptor beta chains drawn from one sample of a study of response to subunit inactivated influenza vaccine. MiXCR, run by TCRdb on the RT-PCR reads, gives a single entry per CDR3 protein. Of about 650,000 distinct CDR3 sequences in the sample, 14% were seen once. This sample comprised PBMCs from blood, obtained roughly 15 days before vaccination. The receptors come from a man aged 45-65 years who received an inactivated influenza vaccine. The CDR3 runs from the conserved cysteine through the conserved F or W. A D gene is named only where the DNA matches it firmly. Clone size is not always given. Where it is, it says once, few, many or a class for expanded clones.

clone size	V gene	J gene	D gene	CDR3 protein	CDR3 DNA
NA	TRBV5-1	TRBJ2-1	TRBD2	CASSSGGGEQFF	TGCGCCAGCAGCTCTGGGGGGGGTGAGCAGTTCTTC
NA	TRBV25-1	TRBJ2-7	TRBD1	CASSETTGASGEQYF	TGTGCCAGCAGTGAAACGACAGGGGCCTCCGGCGAGCAGTACTTC
few	TRBV4-2	TRBJ2-3	NA	CASSQDSAAGTDTQYF	TGTGCCAGCAGCCAAGATAGCGCAGCCGGCACAGATACGCAGTATTTT
NA	TRBV4-2	TRBJ2-1	NA	CASSQETGWGSEQFF	TGTGCCAGCAGCCAAGAAACAGGGTGGGGGTCTGAGCAGTTCTTC
NA	TRBV10-3	TRBJ2-7	TRBD1	CAISEPGTGSEEQYF	TGTGCCATCAGTGAGCCCGGGACAGGGAGTGAGGAGCAGTACTTC
few	TRBV6-2/TRBV6-3	TRBJ2-5	TRBD2	CASSPTLAGFQETQYF	TGTGCCAGCAGTCCAACCCTAGCGGGTTTCCAAGAGACCCAGTACTTC
NA	TRBV5-1	TRBJ2-7	NA	CASSLNRRLDEQYF	TGCGCCAGCAGCCTAAACAGGAGATTGGACGAGCAGTACTTC
few	TRBV5-1	TRBJ1-2	NA	CASSLDGTQGYGYTF	TGCGCCAGCAGCTTGGACGGGACTCAGGGCTATGGCTACACCTTC
many	TRBV11-2	TRBJ2-3	NA	CASSHNRGRTSTDTQYF	TGTGCCAGCAGCCACAACCGGGGACGAACTAGCACAGATACGCAGTATTTT
few	TRBV7-9	TRBJ2-1	NA	CASSPSDTYSYNEQFF	TGTGCCAGCAGCCCCAGTGACACCTACTCCTACAATGAGCAGTTCTTC
NA	TRBV21-1	TRBJ2-5	NA	CASSKGGQAGIGGNLETQYF	TGTGCCAGCAGCAAAGGGGGACAGGCAGGTATCGGCGGGAACTTAGAGACCCAGTACTTC
NA	TRBV5-1	TRBJ1-2	TRBD1	CASSPGLSWTGGAGGYTF	TGCGCCAGCAGCCCCGGTTTATCGTGGACAGGGGGCGCGGGTGGCTACACCTTC
NA	TRBV7-2	TRBJ1-1	NA	CASKASGGRTEAFF	TGTGCCAGCAAAGCCTCCGGGGGGAGGACTGAAGCTTTCTTT